One and the same sample provided the 2 T cell receptor beta chains below, sequenced in a study of blood T cell repertoires in COVID-19. Using immunoSEQ multiplex PCR, the repertoire was profiled, and TCRdb retains in-frame clones only, with some absent. Seen here are approximately 440,000 clones, roughly 91% observed once, and the top ten hold 0.55% to 0.75%. The sample taken for sequencing was PBMCs or T cells enriched from blood (not recorded which). These receptors came from a man younger than 35 who had recovered from COVID-19.

The V call is TRBV14, the J call TRBJ2-5; D is undetermined. Trimming cost V 0 bases and J 5 bases, with 10 bases left between them. This CDR3 contains 14 residues. From germline, CDR1 is SGHDN and CDR2 FVKESK. The CDR3 coding sequence is TGTGCCAGCAGCCAAGATGGTCTGAGGGAGACCCAGTACTTC. Translating gives CASSQDGLRETQYF.

The rearrangement links TRBV5-8 to TRBJ1-5, with D perhaps TRBD1 (6 bases). The CDR3 loop spans 16 amino acids. Germline V gives CDR1 SGHTS, CDR2 YDEGEE. V was trimmed by 5 bases and J by 6 bases, leaving 21 bases between them. Here the CDR3 reads CASRPRLQGFAQPQHF. The CDR3 coding sequence is TGTGCCAGCAGACCCAGACTACAGGGTTTTGCTCAGCCCCAGCATTTT.